This entry lists 19 T cell receptor beta chains sequenced from one sample in a study of T-cell memory formation after mild COVID-19. MiXCR, run by TCRdb on the 5' RACE reads, gives a single entry per CDR3 protein. This table holds 250,000 to 350,000 distinct CDR3 sequences, more than 13% found once. Sequencing was performed on PBMCs or a T cell subset sorted from them (not recorded which). Receptors originate from a man aged 18-30 years who had mild COVID-19 (a few samples of this study predate the infection). Cell type and time point are not known.

In its sample, this clonotype was seen a few times. V gene TRBV7-3 combines with J gene TRBJ2-1; TRBD2 aligns across 9 bases. CDR1 is SGHTA, CDR2 FQGTGA, per germline. The CDR3 spans 14 residues. With 4 bases clipped from V and 7 bases from J, the junction kept 5 bases outside the gene matches. Written as DNA, the CDR3 is TGTGCCAGCAGCTCGACTAGCGGAGGGAATGAGCAGTTCTTC. It codes for CASSSTSGGNEQFF.

The CDR3 loop is CAISLVAGEEKLFF. The CDR3 DNA is TGTGCCATCAGCCTAGTTGCGGGGGAGGAAAAACTGTTTTTT. The chain links TRBV10-3 to TRBJ1-4, with TRBD1 as a possible D gene (5 bases). Trimming took off 6 bases at V and 8 bases at J, with 16 bases between the two ends. This CDR3 region has 14 residues. Germline V CDR1 and CDR2: ENHRY, SYGVKD.

The chain is built from TRBV27 and TRBJ2-3; 7 nucleotides align to TRBD1. The germline CDR1 and CDR2 sequences are MNHEY and SMNVEV (reference sequence). The CDR3 is made up of 15 amino acids. V lost 2 bases, J lost 3 bases, and 5 bases stayed unmatched. Here the CDR3 DNA reads TGTGCCAGCAGTTTAAAGGGGGCGGTAACAGATACGCAGTATTTT. Translating it yields CASSLKGAVTDTQYF.

This clonotype was picked up a small number of times. This chain links TRBV3-1 with TRBJ1-1; D unresolved. The V gene's germline CDR1 is LGHDT and CDR2 YNNKEL (reference sequence). The CDR3 loop spans 11 amino acids. V was cut by 8 bases and J by 1 base, with 5 bases left in between. The CDR3 region has the DNA TGTGCCAGCCTCGGGAACACTGAAGCTTTCTTT. Amino acid sequence: CASLGNTEAFF. The full variable domain, rest sourced from reference TRBV3-1 and TRBJ1-1, is DTAVSQTPKYLVTQMGNDKSIKCEQNLGHDTMYWYKQDSKKFLKIMFSYNNKELIINETVPNRFSPKSPDKAHLNLHINSLELGDSAVYFCASLGNTEAFFGQGTRLTVV.

The rearrangement joins TRBV5-1 to TRBJ1-2; D gene uncertain. Between the trimmed V and J ends, which lost 7 bases and 13 bases, there was a span of 20 bases. Per germline, CDR1 SGHRS and CDR2 YFSETQ. This CDR3 contains 12 residues. CDR3 in amino acids: CASSAGAEKSTF. CDR3 sequence (DNA): TGCGCCAGCTCAGCGGGCGCGGAAAAGAGCACCTTC.

The chain joins TRBV6-1 to TRBJ2-3; 8 bases line up with TRBD2. V was pared by 0 bases and J by 1 base, with 0 bases of the junction left unmatched. The CDR3 sequence is 15 residues long. Germline lookup yields CDR1 MNHNS and CDR2 SASEGT. CDR3 bases: TGTGCCAGCAGTGAAGCGCGGGGGGGCACAGATACGCAGTATTTT. Encoded protein: CASSEARGGTDTQYF.

In this sample, this clonotype turned up a few times. The chain has TRBV6-1 and TRBJ2-2, with 8 bases that match TRBD1. With 2 bases clipped from V and 5 bases from J, the junction kept 4 bases outside the gene matches. CDR3 length: 15 amino acids. Germline V gene lookup returns CDR1 MNHNS and CDR2 SASEGT. This CDR3 is CASSEWTGLTGELFF. CDR3 bases: TGTGCCAGCAGTGAATGGACAGGGTTGACCGGGGAGCTGTTTTTT.

This clonotype was seen a handful of times. The gene calls are TRBV4-3 and TRBJ2-1; 9 bases agree with TRBD2. CDR3 length: 18 amino acids. Germline CDR1 and CDR2: LGHNA and YSLEER. Trimming took 2 bases from V and 0 from J; bases not matched to a gene: 8. The CDR3 region is CASSQLAGTVGSYNEQFF. In nucleotides, the CDR3 is TGCGCCAGCAGCCAACTAGCGGGGACCGTAGGCTCCTACAATGAGCAGTTCTTC.

The J gene is TRBJ2-1, the V gene TRBV5-1; 14 nucleotides line up with TRBD2. Unmatched junction bases numbered 9, after V lost 6 bases and J lost 10 bases. Germline V gives CDR1 SGHRS, CDR2 YFSETQ. CDR3 length: 15 residues. CDR3 coding DNA: TGCGCCAGCAAAAGGCCGGGACTAGCGGGGGCCGAGCAGTTCTTC. The encoded protein is CASKRPGLAGAEQFF.

The chain joins TRBV12-3 or TRBV12-4 to TRBJ1-2; D uncertain. This CDR3 is 15 amino acids long. V was trimmed by 2 bases and J by 2 bases, leaving 12 bases between them. CDR3 residues: CASSLSLRGNYGYTF. Here the CDR3 DNA reads TGTGCCAGCAGTTTAAGTCTCCGGGGAAACTATGGCTACACCTTC.

The chain links TRBV5-1 to TRBJ1-2; 10 bases are a match to TRBD1. Germline V CDR1 and CDR2: SGHRS, YFSETQ. The CDR3 runs 15 residues. V shed 3 bases and J 6 bases; nucleotides not matched to a gene: 8. This chain's CDR3 is CASSSSTGGRNGYTF. CDR3 in DNA: TGCGCCAGCAGCTCCTCGACAGGGGGCAGGAATGGCTACACCTTC.

This clonotype was counted between two and nine times. This chain connects TRBV5-1 to TRBJ2-3; D gene unclear. The V end was cut by 4 bases, the J end by 8 bases, with 14 bases between. The CDR3 sequence is 13 residues long. CDR1 is SGHRS, CDR2 YFSETQ, per germline. The CDR3 reads CASSIDHTGTQYF. The CDR3 DNA follows: TGCGCCAGCAGCATCGACCACACCGGTACGCAGTATTTT.

In this sample, this clonotype turned up a few times. The CDR3 coding sequence is TGTGCCACCAGCAGACATGGGCGAAAACAGGGTCTTGAAGCTTTCTTT. The encoded protein is CATSRHGRKQGLEAFF. The chain couples TRBV15 to TRBJ1-1; D may be TRBD1 (6 bases). Germline CDR1 reads LNHNV; CDR2 reads YYDKDF (reference sequence). V was clipped by 2 bases and J by 7 bases, with 20 bases between them. This CDR3 is built from 16 residues.

The V gene is TRBV6-2 or TRBV6-3, the J gene TRBJ2-3; D not resolved. The CDR3 consists of 13 residues. Germline V gene lookup returns CDR1 MNHEY and CDR2 SVGEGT. V gave up 5 bases and J gave up 8 bases, with 14 bases separating them. The DNA for the CDR3 is TGTGCCAGCAGTCAAACCTTAGAAGGTACGCAGTATTTT. Protein: CASSQTLEGTQYF.

Only a few counts were recorded for this clonotype. The chain couples TRBV19 to TRBJ2-3; D remains ambiguous. This CDR3 contains 15 residues. V was cut by 10 bases and J by 2 bases, with 19 bases left in between. CDR1 is LNHDA, CDR2 SQIVND, per germline (reference sequence). The CDR3 reads CATIPRAGPTDTQYF. CDR3 bases: TGTGCCACCATACCAAGGGCCGGTCCCACAGATACGCAGTATTTT. The complete variable domain, with remaining parts taken from reference TRBV19 and TRBJ2-3, reads DGGITQSPKYLFRKEGQNVTLSCEQNLNHDAMYWYRQDPGQGLRLIYYSQIVNDFQKGDIAEGYSVSREKKESFPLTVTSAQKNPTAFYLCATIPRAGPTDTQYFGPGTRLTVL.

The gene calls are TRBV29-1 and TRBJ1-4; 8 bases agree with TRBD1. Trimming cost V 7 bases and J 7 bases; bases outside gene matches: 5. Germline-derived CDR1 and CDR2 are SQVTM and ANQGSEA. CDR3 length: 12 residues. The CDR3 DNA is TGCAGCGGACAGGGGTTCGGTGAAAAACTGTTTTTT. This codes for CSGQGFGEKLFF.

This clonotype was picked up one time. V gene TRBV12-3 or TRBV12-4 combines with J gene TRBJ1-1, with TRBD1 matching 7 bases. Losses at the gene ends were 11 bases for V and 5 bases for J; bases not matched to a gene: 8. The CDR3 sequence is 12 residues long. CDR3 bases: TGTGCCGTTCGAAGGGGGCGGACTGAAGCTTTCTTT. Translating gives CAVRRGRTEAFF.

This clonotype was detected a few times. This rearrangement joins TRBV5-6 to TRBJ1-1, with a tentative D call TRBD1 (6 bases). The CDR3 consists of 13 residues. Germline V gene data show CDR1 as SGHDT and CDR2 as YYEEEE. Trimming took 4 bases from V and 4 from J, leaving 11 bases between them. The CDR3 here is CASSRGGGTEAFF. The CDR3 DNA follows: TGTGCCAGCAGCCGAGGAGGGGGCACTGAAGCTTTCTTT.

This clonotype was seen more than once but under ten times. The V gene is TRBV4-3, the J gene TRBJ2-4; D is undetermined. V was shortened by 1 base and J by 8 bases, with 15 bases between the two germline ends. This CDR3 has 15 residues. Germline V gene lookup returns CDR1 LGHNA and CDR2 YSLEER. The CDR3 protein is CASSQGVRVLDIQYF. The CDR3 DNA reads TGCGCCAGCAGCCAAGGCGTACGGGTTTTGGACATTCAGTACTTC.